The rows below give T cell receptor beta chains drawn from one sample of a study of cytomegalovirus exposure and HLA in healthy donors. The method was immunoSEQ multiplex PCR; TCRdb's version includes in-frame clones alone and lacks a portion of them. The sample has under 55,000 clones, about 78% seen once. Sequencing used PBMCs. The receptors come from a man aged 25 to 40 in good health and CMV-seropositive. Each CDR3 is given with its conserved first and last residue. A D gene is named only where the DNA matches it firmly. Size values are once, few and many counts, or a class for expanded clones, and some rows have none.

size	V	D	J	DNA	CDR3
once	TRBV27	NA	TRBJ2-1	TGTGCCAGCAGCCAGACAGAGCCCTACAATGAGCAGTTCTTC	CASSQTEPYNEQFF
few	TRBV6-5	NA	TRBJ1-4	TGTGCCAGCAGACCCGGCGGCCTGGAAAAACTGTTTTTT	CASRPGGLEKLFF
NA	TRBV19	TRBD1	TRBJ2-7	TGTGCCAGTAGCTGGACAGGGGGCGGCGAGCAGTACTTC	CASSWTGGGEQYF
few	TRBV11-2	NA	TRBJ1-1	TGTGCCAGCAGTCGAGTGAACACTGAAGCTTTCTTT	CASSRVNTEAFF
once	TRBV28	NA	TRBJ1-2	TGTGCCAGCAAGAAGTTTCGGGGCTACACCTTC	CASKKFRGYTF
NA	TRBV11-2	NA	TRBJ1-1	TGTGCCAGCAGCTTAGCAGGGGCGGTCCCTGAAGCTTTCTTT	CASSLAGAVPEAFF
few	TRBV2	NA	TRBJ1-5	TGTGCCAGCAGTGAAATCGGGACACCAAATCAGCCCCAGCATTTT	CASSEIGTPNQPQHF
once	TRBV29-1	TRBD1	TRBJ1-2	TGCAGCGTTCAGGACAGGGGAAGGGAGAACCGGTATGGCTACACCTTC	CSVQDRGRENRYGYTF
NA	TRBV27	TRBD1	TRBJ1-2	TGTGCCAGCAGTTTCCGGGACAGGGGAGCCTATGGCTACACCTTC	CASSFRDRGAYGYTF
NA	TRBV19	NA	TRBJ2-5	TGTGCCAGTAGTATGTACGGGTGGGAGACCCAGTACTTC	CASSMYGWETQYF
NA	TRBV27	NA	TRBJ1-2	TGTGCCAGCAGTTCAGGGGCTGATGGCTACACCTTC	CASSSGADGYTF
NA	TRBV30	TRBD1	TRBJ1-5	TGTGCCTGGAGTAAGGGGACAGGCAATCAGCCCCAGCATTTT	CAWSKGTGNQPQHF
once	TRBV2	NA	TRBJ1-2	TGTGCCAGCAGGATCCAGATCTATGGCTACACCTTC	CASRIQIYGYTF
few	TRBV5-8	NA	TRBJ1-1	TGTGCCAGCAGTTGGACAGCGAACACTGAAGCTTTCTTT	CASSWTANTEAFF
NA	TRBV6-1	NA	TRBJ1-4	TGTGCCAGCAGGGTACAGGGAACTAATGAAAAACTGTTTTTT	CASRVQGTNEKLFF
NA	TRBV7-9	NA	TRBJ1-1	TGTGCCAGCAGCGAAACAGGTTTCACGAACACTGAAGCTTTCTTT	CASSETGFTNTEAFF
NA	TRBV11-2	TRBD2	TRBJ2-7	TGTGCCAGCAGCTTTAACCGGGGGGCCTACGAGCAGTACTTC	CASSFNRGAYEQYF
NA	TRBV7-9	TRBD1	TRBJ2-7	TGTGCCAGCAGCCCGCCGACAGGGTTCGAGCAGTACTTC	CASSPPTGFEQYF
NA	TRBV9	NA	TRBJ1-2	TGTGCCAGCAGCCCCACGGACAGACACTATGGCTACACCTTC	CASSPTDRHYGYTF
NA	TRBV27	TRBD1	TRBJ2-2	TGTGCCAGCAGTTCGTTTGACAGGGTATACACCGGGGAGCTGTTTTTT	CASSSFDRVYTGELFF
NA	TRBV7-9	NA	TRBJ1-2	TGTGCCAGCAGCTTAGCTCCCTTACTTCCTTATGGCTACACCTTC	CASSLAPLLPYGYTF
once	TRBV19	TRBD2	TRBJ2-1	TGTGCCAGTACGGGGGGTAAGGACAAATACAATGAGCAGTTCTTC	CASTGGKDKYNEQFF
NA	TRBV5-1	NA	TRBJ1-6	TGCGCCAGCAGCTCATCGACAGGAGGCTATAATTCACCCCTCCACTTT	CASSSSTGGYNSPLHF
NA	TRBV5-1	TRBD2	TRBJ2-3	TGCGCCAGCAGCCCCGGACTAGCGGGGGGCCGCACAGATACGCAGTATTTT	CASSPGLAGGRTDTQYF
NA	TRBV6-1	TRBD1	TRBJ1-1	TGTGCCAGCAGGAATAATGACAGGGTGGGAGAAGCTTTCTTT	CASRNNDRVGEAFF
NA	TRBV19	TRBD1	TRBJ2-2	TGTGCCAGTAGGGGAGACAGGGGACAGACCGGGGAGCTGTTTTTT	CASRGDRGQTGELFF
NA	TRBV10-1	NA	TRBJ2-7	TGCGCCAGCAGTGAATCTACCGAAAACGCCTACGAGCAGTACTTC	CASSESTENAYEQYF
NA	TRBV10-1	TRBD1	TRBJ1-2	TGCGCCAGCAGCGGACAGGGGGAGGCTGGCTACACCTTC	CASSGQGEAGYTF
NA	TRBV27	NA	TRBJ1-3	TGTGCCAGCAGTTTATCAGGCGGGGAAGCCTCTGGAAACACCATATATTTT	CASSLSGGEASGNTIYF
NA	TRBV9	NA	TRBJ1-2	TGTGCCAGCAGCGTAGGAGGGGGAAACTATGGCTACACCTTC	CASSVGGGNYGYTF
NA	TRBV28	NA	TRBJ1-6	TGTGCCAGCAGGCCCCAAGGAGGGAGCGGTTCACCCCTCCACTTT	CASRPQGGSGSPLHF
few	TRBV18	NA	TRBJ2-5	TGTGCCAGCTCACCACCCCTCGAGACCCAGTACTTC	CASSPPLETQYF
NA	TRBV18	NA	TRBJ2-1	TGTGCCAGCTCACCACGGACACCCTGGGATGAGCAGTTCTTC	CASSPRTPWDEQFF
NA	TRBV11-1	TRBD2	TRBJ2-7	TGTGCCAGCAGCCCGGCTAGCGGGGGTAGATACGAGCAGTACTTC	CASSPASGGRYEQYF
NA	TRBV5-1	NA	TRBJ2-2	TGCGCCAGCAGCTCCTCCGTGACAGAGACCGGGGAGCTGTTTTTT	CASSSSVTETGELFF
NA	TRBV6-5	NA	TRBJ2-3	TGTGCCAGCAGACGGACCGGGGGTACGCAGTATTTT	CASRRTGGTQYF
NA	TRBV5-1	NA	TRBJ2-2	TGCGCCAGCAGCTTCCAGGGGCAGGGCGGGGAGCTGTTTTTT	CASSFQGQGGELFF
NA	TRBV5-4	NA	TRBJ2-5	TGTGCCAGCAGCTTGGTAATAGCAGGGCAAGAGACCCAGTACTTC	CASSLVIAGQETQYF
NA	TRBV9	NA	TRBJ1-1	TGTGCCAGCAGCCCCGCTGACAGTACTGAAGCTTTCTTT	CASSPADSTEAFF
NA	TRBV7-7	NA	TRBJ2-5	TGTGCCAGCAGCTTCCTTGTTAGGGGCAGGTCAAAAGAGACCCAGTACTTC	CASSFLVRGRSKETQYF
few	TRBV6-6	NA	TRBJ1-5	TGTGCCAGCAGTCCCGGAGCGACCCAGCATTTT	CASSPGATQHF
NA	TRBV19	NA	TRBJ1-1	TGTGCCAGTAGTGTCGAGGCTCGGAACACTGAAGCTTTCTTT	CASSVEARNTEAFF
NA	TRBV2	NA	TRBJ2-3	TGTGCCAGCAGCAGGGTCGATACGCAGTATTTT	CASSRVDTQYF
NA	TRBV5-5	NA	TRBJ2-2	TGTGCCAGCAGCTTGGGACTGAACACCGGGGAGCTGTTTTTT	CASSLGLNTGELFF
NA	TRBV7-3	NA	TRBJ2-5	TGTGCCAGCAGCTTATCCCTTGGGGGCGGTGAGACCCAGTACTTC	CASSLSLGGGETQYF
NA	TRBV6-6	NA	TRBJ1-2	TGTGCCAGCAGTTACTCGGAGACAGAAGTTTATGGCTACACCTTC	CASSYSETEVYGYTF
NA	TRBV6-5	TRBD2	TRBJ2-3	TGTGCCAGCCAGCGGGGGGGCCGCACAGATACGCAGTATTTT	CASQRGGRTDTQYF
NA	TRBV23-1	NA	TRBJ1-1	TGCGCCAGCACCCAGGATCGGGGCACTGAAGCTTTCTTT	CASTQDRGTEAFF
NA	TRBV27	TRBD1	TRBJ2-7	TGTGCCAGCAGTTCCGACGCCGGGACAGGGGGCTACGAGCAGTACTTC	CASSSDAGTGGYEQYF